This T cell receptor beta chain originates from a study of lymphopenia after photon versus proton radiotherapy. Overall study results and limits: After the lymphocyte nadir, photon-treated repertoires showed oligoclonal expansion, especially of CD8+ Temra cells. Better survival with proton therapy was suggested as possible, not demonstrated. Relative stability marked proton patients; photon patients lost diversity and naive cells. In patients who died, overall survival fell as post-nadir TCR diversity dropped more.

With respect to this clone: What it binds is unknown.

The CDR3 runs 13 residues. J was trimmed by 1 base and V by 6 bases; bases with no gene match: 2. Germline V gene data show CDR1 as MNHNY and CDR2 as SVGAGI (reference sequence). Repertoires were generated with immunoSEQ multiplex PCR, while TCRdb's copy carries only in-frame clones and drops some. The sample has 25,000 to 30,000 clones, approximately 86% seen once. Here the sequenced sample was peripheral blood, taken from a patient treated with photon-based radiotherapy. This TCR derives from a middle-aged man with gastric cancer. This chain connects TRBV6-6 to TRBJ2-5, with 7 bases fitting TRBD2. CDR3 sequence reads: CASRWTSQETQYF. DNA of the CDR3: TGTGCCAGCAGATGGACTAGCCAAGAGACCCAGTACTTC.